Each of the 5 T cell receptor beta chains below was sequenced from the same sample in a study of T cell responses to AZD1222 COVID-19 vaccine (dated by TCRdb to the early 2020s). The intended sense of this specimen's time point label: about 28 days (+/-7) after the second vaccine dose. Libraries came from the immunoSEQ multiplex PCR assay. The table was pulled from immuneACCESS by TCRdb, which kept in-frame rearrangements only. Such tables lose some clones; where checked, under half of the loss comes from unresolved V genes, and the rest has no known cause. The sample has about 45,000 clones on record, 80% to 90% of them singletons. The ten largest clones represent roughly 1.1% of the sample. This specimen was peripheral blood, taken 28 days after the second AZD1222 dose. The receptors here all came from an adult who received the AZD1222 COVID-19 vaccine.

In its sample, this clone was seen a few times. The rearrangement joins TRBV2 to TRBJ2-7, with TRBD1 matching over 7 bases. The CDR3 has 12 amino acids. Losses at the gene ends were 5 bases for V and 5 bases for J; bases not matched to a gene: 3. CDR1 and CDR2 from the germline V gene are SNHLY and FYNNEI. As DNA, the CDR3 is TGTGCCAGCAGTAGACAGGGTAACGAGCAGTACTTC. Its protein product is CASSRQGNEQYF.

This chain uses TRBV6-2 or TRBV6-3 with TRBJ2-1, with D perhaps matching TRBD2 (5 bases). Deletions cut 4 bases from V and 0 bases from J, with 10 bases between. Germline lookup yields CDR1 MNHEY and CDR2 SVGEGT. There are 15 residues in the CDR3. CDR3 amino acids: CASSLASPSYNEQFF. The CDR3, as DNA: TGTGCCAGCAGTTTAGCGTCTCCCTCCTACAATGAGCAGTTCTTC.

This chain links TRBV5-1 with TRBJ1-1; D uncertain. Trimming left V 4 bases short and J 5 bases short, with 12 bases between. The length of the CDR3 is 13 residues. Germline CDR1 reads SGHRS; CDR2 reads YFSETQ. The CDR3 region is CASSPARFTEAFF. DNA of the CDR3: TGCGCCAGCAGCCCTGCTAGGTTTACTGAAGCTTTCTTT.

The J gene is TRBJ1-1, the V gene TRBV9; 8 positions agree with TRBD1. V was clipped by 0 bases and J by 6 bases; unmatched bases: 7. Germline V gives CDR1 SGDLS, CDR2 YYNGEE. CDR3 length: 15 amino acids. The CDR3 sequence: CASSVDRTGYPEAFF. The CDR3 nucleotides are TGTGCCAGCAGCGTAGATCGGACAGGGTATCCTGAAGCTTTCTTT.

This clone came up once. The V gene is TRBV14, the J gene TRBJ2-7; 7 nucleotides line up with TRBD1. The CDR3 is 15 amino acids. The J segment lost 1 base and the V segment lost 2 bases, leaving 5 bases of the junction unmatched. The germline gives CDR1 SGHDN, CDR2 FVKESK. The CDR3 DNA reads as TGTGCCAGCAGCCAACAGGGGGTTTGGTCCTACGAGCAGTACTTC. This codes for CASSQQGVWSYEQYF.